These T cell receptor beta chains were read from a single sample in a study of shared clonotypes between healthy human individuals. The table came from immunoSEQ multiplex PCR; TCRdb's copy has only in-frame clones and leaves some out. The table records 2.3 million or so clones, over 85% of them present only once. The sequenced material came from naive CD4+ T cells from PBMCs. All receptors come from a man aged 18 to 29 in good health. Some clones in this sample may be carry-over from other donors' samples. CDR3s leave out the opening cysteine and the closing phenylalanine or tryptophan. A D gene is named only where the DNA matches it firmly.

D gene: .
J gene: TRBJ2-6
V gene: TRBV30
CDR3 protein: ACPRGSGANVLT

D gene: .
J gene: TRBJ2-3
V gene: TRBV5-1
CDR3 protein: ASSLQGPPTDTQY

D gene: .
J gene: TRBJ1-2
V gene: TRBV9
CDR3 protein: ATSSGGGNYGYT

D gene: TRBD1
J gene: TRBJ1-5
V gene: TRBV28
CDR3 protein: ASSGVQGISNQPQH

D gene: .
J gene: TRBJ2-2
V gene: TRBV28
CDR3 protein: ASSLLPTANTGELF

D gene: .
J gene: TRBJ2-3
V gene: TRBV5-1
CDR3 protein: ASSPILSTDTQY

D gene: .
J gene: TRBJ1-5
V gene: TRBV5-8
CDR3 protein: ASGRLGPQH

D gene: .
J gene: TRBJ2-1
V gene: TRBV5-8
CDR3 protein: ASSLFERREQF

D gene: .
J gene: TRBJ1-2
V gene: TRBV5-1
CDR3 protein: ASSTGTEASGYT

D gene: TRBD2
J gene: TRBJ2-3
V gene: TRBV5-1
CDR3 protein: ASSLASGGASGDTQY

D gene: .
J gene: TRBJ2-5
V gene: TRBV5-1
CDR3 protein: ASSLGRAQETQY

D gene: .
J gene: TRBJ2-5
V gene: TRBV2
CDR3 protein: ASSAGGDRETQY

D gene: .
J gene: TRBJ2-3
V gene: TRBV9
CDR3 protein: ASSPRGTSTDTQY

D gene: .
J gene: TRBJ1-2
V gene: TRBV6-1
CDR3 protein: ASSEQGRDYGYT

D gene: TRBD1
J gene: TRBJ1-4
V gene: TRBV5-1
CDR3 protein: ASSLGQGSEKLF

D gene: .
J gene: TRBJ2-6
V gene: TRBV5-6
CDR3 protein: ASSQIGSGANVLT

D gene: .
J gene: TRBJ1-2
V gene: TRBV10-3
CDR3 protein: AISEGTPGAYGYT

D gene: .
J gene: TRBJ2-1
V gene: TRBV15
CDR3 protein: ATSRDGVPSSYNEQF

D gene: .
J gene: TRBJ1-2
V gene: TRBV28
CDR3 protein: ATLDRSSGHGYT

D gene: TRBD1
J gene: TRBJ2-1
V gene: TRBV6-1
CDR3 protein: ASSVGTGIDEQF

D gene: .
J gene: TRBJ2-3
V gene: TRBV2
CDR3 protein: ASSPTADTQY

D gene: .
J gene: TRBJ1-1
V gene: TRBV5-1
CDR3 protein: ASSLVADTEAF

D gene: TRBD1
J gene: TRBJ2-5
V gene: TRBV7-9
CDR3 protein: ASSFGTGGSETQY

D gene: .
J gene: TRBJ1-1
V gene: TRBV28
CDR3 protein: ASSLSGRQQAF

D gene: TRBD2
J gene: TRBJ2-1
V gene: TRBV2
CDR3 protein: ASSEGSGSRSEQF

D gene: .
J gene: TRBJ1-2
V gene: TRBV10-3
CDR3 protein: AISESNGAFRDYGYT

D gene: TRBD1
J gene: TRBJ1-6
V gene: TRBV30
CDR3 protein: ALQGAFNSPLH

D gene: .
J gene: TRBJ2-7
V gene: TRBV10-3
CDR3 protein: AISDSGGPYEQY

D gene: .
J gene: TRBJ2-7
V gene: TRBV28
CDR3 protein: ASSLGRPYEQY